What follows are 11 T cell receptor beta chains derived from one specimen sequenced in a study of early T cells in non-severe SARS-CoV-2 infection. TCRdb itself ran the 5' RACE reads through MiXCR, one entry per CDR3 protein. The profile shows 30,000 to 45,000 distinct CDR3 sequences, approximately 4.1% of them singletons. Sample: whole blood. These receptors came from an adult who was a healthcare worker with PCR-confirmed SARS-CoV-2 infection or an uninfected control (not recorded which).

This clonotype came up a few times. The J gene is TRBJ2-5, the V gene TRBV12-3 or TRBV12-4; D gene uncertain. The CDR3 loop spans 13 amino acids. V was shortened by 6 bases and J by 5 bases, with 13 bases between the two germline ends. The CDR3 is CASSRRLGETQYF. The CDR3 nucleotides are TGTGCCAGCAGCCGAAGATTAGGGGAGACCCAGTACTTC.

The J gene is TRBJ2-1, the V gene TRBV6-2 or TRBV6-3, with a tentative D call TRBD1 (5 bases). Looked up from germline, CDR1 is MNHEY and CDR2 is SVGEGT. The ends were cut back, 4 bases at V and 3 bases at J, with 7 bases in the middle. The CDR3 runs 13 residues. For the CDR3, the DNA is TGTGCCAGCAGTTCCGACAGCTACAATGAGCAGTTCTTC. Its protein is CASSSDSYNEQFF.

In this sample, this clonotype turned up many times. The V and J genes are TRBV28 and TRBJ2-5, with D possibly being TRBD2 (5 bases). CDR1 MDHEN and CDR2 SYDVKM come from the germline V gene. The CDR3 extends over 14 amino acids. V was trimmed by 6 bases and J by 4 bases, leaving 15 bases between them. CDR3 sequence (DNA): TGTGCCAGCAGACCCGGACTGACAAGAGAGACCCAGTACTTC. Protein: CASRPGLTRETQYF.

This clonotype appeared many times. The gene calls are TRBV6-2 or TRBV6-3 and TRBJ1-1; D remains ambiguous. The V gene's germline CDR1 is MNHEY and CDR2 SVGEGT. The germline V and J ends were trimmed by 3 bases and 7 bases, with 12 bases remaining between them. The CDR3 contains 13 residues. The CDR3 protein is CASSYTVRLEAFF. The CDR3 coding sequence is TGTGCCAGCAGTTATACAGTGCGACTTGAAGCTTTCTTT.

In its sample, this clonotype was seen many times. The chain combines TRBV10-3 with TRBJ2-1, with 8 bases that match TRBD2. The CDR3 totals 17 residues. The ends lost 7 bases at V and 4 bases at J; junction bases unmatched: 15. Germline V gene sequence: CDR1 ENHRY, CDR2 SYGVKD. CDR3 sequence: CAITSGGAGAPYNEQFF. CDR3 nucleotides: TGTGCCATCACCTCGGGGGGAGCGGGAGCTCCGTACAATGAGCAGTTCTTC.

The sample holds many counts of this clonotype. The chain combines TRBV5-4 with TRBJ1-4; TRBD1 matches at 8 bases. Looked up from germline, CDR1 is SGHNT and CDR2 is YYREEE (reference sequence). Germline trimming cut 0 bases from V and 14 bases from J; bases unmatched to any gene: 9. The CDR3 length is 14 residues. The chain's CDR3 is CASSLDGTGYRLFF. CDR3 DNA: TGTGCCAGCAGCTTGGATGGGACAGGTTATAGGCTGTTTTTT.

This clonotype was seen ten or more times. The J gene is TRBJ2-1, the V gene TRBV29-1; the D gene is possibly TRBD2 (6 bases). V shed 1 base and J shed 6 bases, with 10 bases lying between them. There are 13 residues in the CDR3. Per the germline V gene, CDR1 is SQVTM and CDR2 is ANQGSEA. The CDR3 coding sequence is TGCAGCGTTGAAGGGAGGGAGTCCAATGAGCAGTTCTTC. Translated: CSVEGRESNEQFF.

This clonotype was found many times. V gene TRBV29-1 combines with J gene TRBJ2-1; D not resolved. Looked up from germline, CDR1 is SQVTM and CDR2 is ANQGSEA. V gave up 4 bases and J gave up 0 bases, with 10 bases separating them. The CDR3 has 14 amino acids. The DNA for the CDR3 is TGCAGCGTTGTATCTGAGAACTCCTACAATGAGCAGTTCTTC. This codes for CSVVSENSYNEQFF.

In this sample, this clonotype turned up many times. CDR3 nucleotide sequence: TGTGCCAGCAGAACCGGGAACGCCGCCTACGAGCAGTACTTC. Residues: CASRTGNAAYEQYF. The chain couples TRBV6-2 or TRBV6-3 to TRBJ2-7, with D perhaps matching TRBD2 (5 bases). Per germline, CDR1 MNHEY and CDR2 SVGEGT. This CDR3 region has 14 residues. V was cut by 6 bases and J by 2 bases, with 14 bases left in between.

This clonotype came up many times. This chain joins TRBV3-1 and TRBJ2-1, with D uncertain. Per the germline V gene, CDR1 is LGHDT and CDR2 is YNNKEL (reference sequence). Trimming took 2 bases from V and 5 from J, leaving 13 bases between them. The CDR3 runs 15 residues. The CDR3 bases are TGTGCCAGCAGCCAACAAAATAAAAGGAACAATGAGCAGTTCTTC. This sequence encodes CASSQQNKRNNEQFF.

This clonotype was seen many times. The chain recombines TRBV19 with TRBJ2-7, with D uncertain. The CDR3 length is 14 residues. Germline CDR1 and CDR2: LNHDA and SQIVND (reference sequence). Deletions cut 9 bases from V and 1 base from J, with 16 bases between. The CDR3 region is CASSPSYLSYEQYF. The DNA for the CDR3 is TGTGCCAGCTCCCCGAGCTACCTGTCCTACGAGCAGTACTTC.